This is a list of T cell receptor beta chains from one sample in a study of T cells in Graves' hyperthyroidism and ophthalmopathy. TCRdb re-derived calls from the multiplex PCR reads in MiXCR, one entry per CDR3 protein. The profile shows almost 350,000 distinct CDR3 sequences, 15% to 20% of them singletons. What was sequenced was blood. The source is a woman in her 40s with Graves' ophthalmopathy. The CDR3 runs from the conserved cysteine through the conserved F or W. D genes are given only for firm matches. The size entry is marked missing in some rows and otherwise reads once, few, many or a size class.

cdr3_aa cdr3_nt v_call d_call j_call clone_size
CASGPRAVARETQYF TGTGCTAGTGGCCCCCGGGCCGTCGCAAGAGAGACCCAGTACTTC TRBV12-5 - TRBJ2-5 many
CASSQPPGTGQETQYF TGTGCCAGCAGCCAACCCCCCGGGACAGGGCAAGAGACCCAGTACTTC TRBV14 TRBD1 TRBJ2-5 many
CASRILAGVIGELFF TGTGCCAGCAGAATACTAGCGGGAGTTATCGGGGAGCTGTTTTTT TRBV7-2 TRBD2 TRBJ2-2 many
CASSLSDLSGRASYEQYF TGTGCCAGCAGTTTATCCGACCTTAGCGGGAGGGCCTCCTACGAGCAGTACTTC TRBV12-3/TRBV12-4 TRBD2 TRBJ2-7 many
CASSNSGLSQPQHF TGTGCCAGCAGTAACAGTGGCTTGAGTCAGCCCCAGCATTTT TRBV6-5 - TRBJ1-5 many
CATDHREYYEQYF TGTGCCACCGACCACAGGGAGTACTACGAGCAGTACTTC TRBV24-1 - TRBJ2-7 many
CAIGEARTGDYGYTF TGTGCCATCGGTGAGGCCCGGACAGGGGACTATGGCTACACCTTC TRBV10-3 TRBD1 TRBJ1-2 many
CATSSLGVGYTF TGTGCCACCAGTAGTTTGGGGGTGGGCTACACCTTC TRBV15 - TRBJ1-2 -
CASGTGGSLEQYF TGTGCCAGCGGGACAGGGGGCTCATTGGAGCAGTACTTC TRBV6-5 TRBD1 TRBJ2-7 many
CASSLRAGAKMNTEAFF TGTGCCAGCAGCTTACGTGCAGGGGCGAAAATGAACACTGAAGCTTTCTTT TRBV11-1 - TRBJ1-1 few
CASSLTGGALYGYTF TGTGCCAGCAGTTTGACAGGGGGCGCGTTGTATGGCTACACCTTC TRBV6-5 TRBD1 TRBJ1-2 many
CSVARLPGTEAFF TGCAGCGTTGCGAGGCTGCCAGGCACTGAAGCTTTCTTT TRBV29-1 - TRBJ1-1 many
CSALGRQQETQYF TGCAGTGCTTTGGGGCGTCAGCAAGAGACCCAGTACTTC TRBV20-1 - TRBJ2-5 -
CASSQEERRGLRLYTEAFF TGTGCCAGCAGCCAAGAGGAACGTCGGGGGCTCCGGCTTTACACTGAAGCTTTCTTT TRBV14 - TRBJ1-1 many
CASSSDGGGNQPQHF TGTGCCAGCAGCAGTGACGGAGGGGGCAATCAGCCCCAGCATTTT TRBV9 - TRBJ1-5 many
CASSYIPGTGGYTF TGTGCCAGCAGTTACATTCCAGGAACGGGAGGCTACACCTTC TRBV6-2/TRBV6-3 - TRBJ1-2 many
CSPADSERLGYTF TGCAGTCCCGCCGACAGTGAGAGGCTTGGCTACACCTTC TRBV20-1 - TRBJ1-2 many
CAWSSGPASGNRETQYF TGTGCCTGGAGTTCTGGCCCGGCTAGCGGTAATCGAGAGACCCAGTACTTC TRBV30 TRBD2 TRBJ2-5 many
CASSFTGGVRQETQYF TGTGCCAGCAGCTTCACGGGGGGGGTGAGACAAGAGACCCAGTACTTC TRBV7-2 TRBD2 TRBJ2-5 once
CASSHGSYSNQPQHF TGTGCCAGCAGCCATGGTAGTTATAGCAATCAGCCCCAGCATTTT TRBV3-1 - TRBJ1-5 -
CASSLDRGAYEQYF TGTGCCAGCAGCCTAGACAGGGGGGCCTACGAGCAGTACTTC TRBV11-2 TRBD1 TRBJ2-7 many
CASSPRLGSEETQYF TGTGCCAGCAGCCCCCGGTTGGGCTCCGAAGAGACCCAGTACTTC TRBV7-2 - TRBJ2-5 many
CASRDIRGTYSYEQYF TGTGCCAGCCGCGACATAAGGGGGACATACTCCTACGAGCAGTACTTC TRBV6-2/TRBV6-3 - TRBJ2-7 -
CASSYSSGGGLRETQYF TGTGCCAGCAGTTACTCATCGGGAGGGGGATTGCGAGAGACCCAGTACTTC TRBV6-5 TRBD2 TRBJ2-5 many
CASSLVRQGAPEQYF TGTGCCAGCAGCTTAGTACGACAGGGGGCCCCCGAGCAGTACTTC TRBV7-2 TRBD1 TRBJ2-7 many
CASSQGSGLEQYF TGCGCCAGCAGCCAAGGATCGGGCCTTGAGCAGTACTTC TRBV4-3 - TRBJ2-7 many
CASKRGWGNQPQHF TGTGCCAGCAAGAGAGGGTGGGGCAATCAGCCCCAGCATTTT TRBV6-1 - TRBJ1-5 many
CASSSWATEEAFF TGTGCCAGCAGTTCATGGGCTACCGAAGAAGCTTTCTTT TRBV6-2/TRBV6-3 - TRBJ1-1 -
CATEANYGYTF TGTGCCACGGAAGCCAACTATGGCTACACCTTC TRBV28 - TRBJ1-2 many
CASSIAHLSHLDIQYF TGTGCCAGTAGTATAGCCCACCTCTCTCATCTTGACATTCAGTACTTC TRBV19 - TRBJ2-4 many
CAIRGLGGSSYEQYF TGTGCCATCAGGGGTCTGGGCGGAAGCTCCTACGAGCAGTACTTC TRBV10-3 - TRBJ2-7 many
CASSPGTDVYGYTF TGTGCCAGCAGTCCCGGGACAGATGTCTATGGCTACACCTTC TRBV6-1 TRBD1 TRBJ1-2 -
CASSSEESYNSPLHF TGTGCCAGCAGCTCAGAGGAATCCTATAATTCACCCCTCCACTTT TRBV28 - TRBJ1-6 -